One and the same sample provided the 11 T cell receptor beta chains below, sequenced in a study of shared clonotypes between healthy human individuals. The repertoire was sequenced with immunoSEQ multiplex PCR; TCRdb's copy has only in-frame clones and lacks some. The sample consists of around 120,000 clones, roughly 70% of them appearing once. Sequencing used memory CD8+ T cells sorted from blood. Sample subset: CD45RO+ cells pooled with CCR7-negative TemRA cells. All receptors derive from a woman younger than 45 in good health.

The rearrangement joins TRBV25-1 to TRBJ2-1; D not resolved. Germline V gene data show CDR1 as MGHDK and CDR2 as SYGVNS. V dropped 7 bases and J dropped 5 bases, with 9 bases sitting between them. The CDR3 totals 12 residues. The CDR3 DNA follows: TGTGCCAGCACCAATCACCACAATGAGCAGTTCTTC. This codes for CASTNHHNEQFF. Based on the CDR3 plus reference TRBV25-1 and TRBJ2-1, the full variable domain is EADIYQTPRYLVIGTGKKITLECSQTMGHDKMYWYQQDPGMELHLIHYSYGVNSTEKGDLSSESTVSRIRTEHFPLTLESARPSHTSQYLCASTNHHNEQFFGPGTRLTVL.

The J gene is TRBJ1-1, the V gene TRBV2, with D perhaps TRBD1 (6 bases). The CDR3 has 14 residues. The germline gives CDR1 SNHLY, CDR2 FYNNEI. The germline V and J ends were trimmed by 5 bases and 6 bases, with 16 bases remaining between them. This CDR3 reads CASSYIQGSAEAFF. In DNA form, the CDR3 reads TGTGCCAGCAGTTATATACAGGGATCAGCTGAAGCTTTCTTT.

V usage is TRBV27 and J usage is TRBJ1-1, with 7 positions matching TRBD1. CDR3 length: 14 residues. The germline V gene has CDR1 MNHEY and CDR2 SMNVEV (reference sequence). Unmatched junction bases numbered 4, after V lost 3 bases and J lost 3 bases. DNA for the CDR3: TGTGCCAGCAGTTTGCTCAGGGGGGACACTGAAGCTTTCTTT. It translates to CASSLLRGDTEAFF.

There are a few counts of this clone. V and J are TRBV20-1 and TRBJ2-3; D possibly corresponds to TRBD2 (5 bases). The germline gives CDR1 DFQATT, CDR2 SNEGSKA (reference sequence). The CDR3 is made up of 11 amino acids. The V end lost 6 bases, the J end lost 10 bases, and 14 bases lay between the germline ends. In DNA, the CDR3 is TGCAGTGCACGCGGGCCCCTATCGCAGTATTTT. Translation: CSARGPLSQYF.

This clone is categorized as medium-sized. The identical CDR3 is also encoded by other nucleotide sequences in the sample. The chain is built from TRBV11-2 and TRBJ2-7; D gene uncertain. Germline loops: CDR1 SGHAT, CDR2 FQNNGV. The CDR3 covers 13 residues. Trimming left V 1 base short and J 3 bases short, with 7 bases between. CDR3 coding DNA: TGTGCCAGCAGCTTAGGTCCAAACTACGAGCAGTACTTC. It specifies CASSLGPNYEQYF.

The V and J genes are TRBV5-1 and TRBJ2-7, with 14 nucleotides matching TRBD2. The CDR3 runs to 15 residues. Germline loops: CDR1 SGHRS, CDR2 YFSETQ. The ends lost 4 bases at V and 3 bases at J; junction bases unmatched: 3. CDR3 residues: CASSGGLAGVYEQYF. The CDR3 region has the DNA TGCGCCAGCAGCGGGGGACTAGCGGGAGTCTACGAGCAGTACTTC.

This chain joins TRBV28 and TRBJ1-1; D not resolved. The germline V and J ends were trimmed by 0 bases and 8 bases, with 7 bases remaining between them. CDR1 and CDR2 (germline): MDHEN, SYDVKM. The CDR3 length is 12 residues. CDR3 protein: CASSLWLEEAFF. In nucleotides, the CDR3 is TGTGCCAGCAGTTTATGGCTTGAAGAAGCTTTCTTT.

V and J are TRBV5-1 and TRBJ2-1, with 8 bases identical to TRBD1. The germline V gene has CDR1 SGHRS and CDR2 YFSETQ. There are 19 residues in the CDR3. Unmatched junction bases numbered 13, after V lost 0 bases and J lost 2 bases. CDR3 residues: CASSLVLAGGPSTYNEQFF. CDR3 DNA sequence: TGCGCCAGCAGCTTGGTGCTGGCAGGGGGCCCAAGCACCTACAATGAGCAGTTCTTC.

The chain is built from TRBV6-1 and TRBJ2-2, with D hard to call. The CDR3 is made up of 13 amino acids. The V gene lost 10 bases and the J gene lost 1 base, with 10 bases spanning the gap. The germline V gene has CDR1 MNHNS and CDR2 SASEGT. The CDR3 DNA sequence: TGTGCCACCCTTCGGTTGAACACCGGGGAGCTGTTTTTT. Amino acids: CATLRLNTGELFF.

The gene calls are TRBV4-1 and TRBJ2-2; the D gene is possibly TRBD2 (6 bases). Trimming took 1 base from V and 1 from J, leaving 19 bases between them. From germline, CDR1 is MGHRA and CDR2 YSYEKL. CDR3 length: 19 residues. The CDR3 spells CASSQAPGAVPMNTGELFF. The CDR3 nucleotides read TGCGCCAGCAGCCAAGCCCCGGGAGCCGTCCCCATGAACACCGGGGAGCTGTTTTTT.

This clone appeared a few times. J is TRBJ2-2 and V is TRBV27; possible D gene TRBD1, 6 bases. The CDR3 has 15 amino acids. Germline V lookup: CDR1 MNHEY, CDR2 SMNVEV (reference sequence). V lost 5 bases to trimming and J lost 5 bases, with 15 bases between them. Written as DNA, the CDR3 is TGTGCCAGCAGTCCCTTGGACAGTCCAACCGGGGAGCTGTTTTTT. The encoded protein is CASSPLDSPTGELFF.